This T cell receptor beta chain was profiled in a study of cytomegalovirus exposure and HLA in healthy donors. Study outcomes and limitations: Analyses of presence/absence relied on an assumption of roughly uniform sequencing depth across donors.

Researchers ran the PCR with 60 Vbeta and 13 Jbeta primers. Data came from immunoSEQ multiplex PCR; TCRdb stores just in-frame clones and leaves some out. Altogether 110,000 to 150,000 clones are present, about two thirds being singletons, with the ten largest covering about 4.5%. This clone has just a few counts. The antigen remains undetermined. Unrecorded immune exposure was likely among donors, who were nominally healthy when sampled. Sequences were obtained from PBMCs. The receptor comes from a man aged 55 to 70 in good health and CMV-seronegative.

CDR3 in amino acids: CASSLNRDEQYF. In nucleotides, the CDR3 is TGCGCCAGCAGCTTGAACAGAGACGAGCAGTACTTC. The chain carries TRBV5-1 and TRBJ2-7; no firm D call. The CDR3 runs 12 residues. Germline V lookup: CDR1 SGHRS, CDR2 YFSETQ. V lost 1 base to trimming and J lost 5 bases, with 7 bases between them.